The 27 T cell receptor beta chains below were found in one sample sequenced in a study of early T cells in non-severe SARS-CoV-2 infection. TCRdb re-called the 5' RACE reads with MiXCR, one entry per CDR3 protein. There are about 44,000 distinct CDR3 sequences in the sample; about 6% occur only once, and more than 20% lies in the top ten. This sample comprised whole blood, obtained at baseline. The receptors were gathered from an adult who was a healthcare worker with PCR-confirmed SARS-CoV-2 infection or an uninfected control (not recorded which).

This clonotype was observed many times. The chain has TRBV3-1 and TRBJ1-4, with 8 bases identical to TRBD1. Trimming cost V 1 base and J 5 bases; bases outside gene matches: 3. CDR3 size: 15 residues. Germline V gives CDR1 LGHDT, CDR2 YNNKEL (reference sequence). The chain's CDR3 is CASSQAGDRNEKLFF. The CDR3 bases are TGTGCCAGCAGCCAAGCTGGGGACAGGAATGAAAAACTGTTTTTT.

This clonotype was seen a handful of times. CDR3 amino acids: CASSQDSDYMNTEAFF. CDR3 DNA: TGTGCCAGCAGCCAGGACAGTGACTATATGAACACTGAAGCTTTCTTT. V usage is TRBV6-9 and J usage is TRBJ1-1, with D perhaps TRBD1 (6 bases). V shed 6 bases and J shed 0 bases, with 17 bases lying between them. The CDR3 is made up of 16 amino acids. Germline V gives CDR1 MNHGY, CDR2 SVAAGI.

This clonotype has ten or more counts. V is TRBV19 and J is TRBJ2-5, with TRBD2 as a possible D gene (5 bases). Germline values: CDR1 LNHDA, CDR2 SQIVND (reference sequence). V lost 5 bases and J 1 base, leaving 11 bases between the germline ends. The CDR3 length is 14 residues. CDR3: CASSGSVLQETQYF. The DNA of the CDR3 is TGTGCCAGTAGTGGTAGCGTGCTCCAAGAGACCCAGTACTTC.

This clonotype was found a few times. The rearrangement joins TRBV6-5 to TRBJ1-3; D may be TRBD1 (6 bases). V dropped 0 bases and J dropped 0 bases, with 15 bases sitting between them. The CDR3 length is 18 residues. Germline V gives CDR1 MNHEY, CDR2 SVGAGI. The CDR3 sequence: CASSYSRGSESSGNTIYF. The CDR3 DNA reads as TGTGCCAGCAGTTACTCAAGGGGGTCGGAGAGCTCTGGAAACACCATATATTTT.

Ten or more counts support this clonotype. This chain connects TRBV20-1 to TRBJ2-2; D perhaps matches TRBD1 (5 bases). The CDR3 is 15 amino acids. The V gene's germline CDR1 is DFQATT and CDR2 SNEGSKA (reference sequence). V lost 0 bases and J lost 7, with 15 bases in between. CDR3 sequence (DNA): TGCAGTGCTAGAGATAGGACACGGGTAGGCGGGGAGCTGTTTTTT. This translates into CSARDRTRVGGELFF.

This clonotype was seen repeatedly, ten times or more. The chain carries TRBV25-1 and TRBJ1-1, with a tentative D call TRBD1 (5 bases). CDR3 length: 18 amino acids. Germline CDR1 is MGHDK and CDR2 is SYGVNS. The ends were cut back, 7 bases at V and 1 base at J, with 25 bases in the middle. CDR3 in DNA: TGTGCCAGCAACCCCTTGAATAGGGACTTCCCGCAGAACACTGAAGCTTTCTTT. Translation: CASNPLNRDFPQNTEAFF.

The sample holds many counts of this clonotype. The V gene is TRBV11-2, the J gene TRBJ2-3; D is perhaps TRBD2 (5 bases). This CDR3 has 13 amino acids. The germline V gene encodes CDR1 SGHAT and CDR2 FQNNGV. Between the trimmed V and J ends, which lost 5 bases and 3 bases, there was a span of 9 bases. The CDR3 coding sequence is TGTGCCAGCAGCCACCCGGGGACAGATACGCAGTATTTT. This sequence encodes CASSHPGTDTQYF.

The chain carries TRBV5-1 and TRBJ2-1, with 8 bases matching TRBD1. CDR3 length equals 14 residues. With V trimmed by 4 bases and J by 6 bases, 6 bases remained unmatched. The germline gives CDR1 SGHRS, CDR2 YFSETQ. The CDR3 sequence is CASSQGQGRNEQFF. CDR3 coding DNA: TGCGCCAGCAGCCAAGGACAGGGTCGCAATGAGCAGTTCTTC. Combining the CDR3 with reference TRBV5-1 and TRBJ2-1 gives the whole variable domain KAGVTQTPRYLIKTRGQQVTLSCSPISGHRSVSWYQQTPGQGLQFLFEYFSETQRNKGNFPGRFSGRQFSNSRSEMNVSTLELGDSALYLCASSQGQGRNEQFFGPGTRLTVL.

CDR3 bases: TGCGCCAGCAGGGAAACTAGCGGTGTCTCCTACGAGCAGTACTTC. Its protein product is CASRETSGVSYEQYF. The chain is built from TRBV5-1 and TRBJ2-7; 8 nucleotides agree with TRBD2. Germline CDR1 and CDR2: SGHRS and YFSETQ. V shed 5 bases, J shed 0 bases, and the junction held 7 bases outside the gene matches. The CDR3 contains 15 residues.

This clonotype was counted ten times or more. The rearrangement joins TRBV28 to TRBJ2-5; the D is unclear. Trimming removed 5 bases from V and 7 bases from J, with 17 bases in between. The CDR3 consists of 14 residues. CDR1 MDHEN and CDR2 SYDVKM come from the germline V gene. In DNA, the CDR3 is TGTGCCAGCAGTCAGACCGCGAGTGTTTTGACCCAGTACTTC. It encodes CASSQTASVLTQYF.

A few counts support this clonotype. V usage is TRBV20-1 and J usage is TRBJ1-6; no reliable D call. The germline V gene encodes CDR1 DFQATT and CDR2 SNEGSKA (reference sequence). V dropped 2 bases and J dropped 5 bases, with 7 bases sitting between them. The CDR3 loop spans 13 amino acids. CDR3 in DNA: TGCAGTGCTAGACGGGAGGATAATTCACCCCTCCACTTT. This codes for CSARREDNSPLHF.

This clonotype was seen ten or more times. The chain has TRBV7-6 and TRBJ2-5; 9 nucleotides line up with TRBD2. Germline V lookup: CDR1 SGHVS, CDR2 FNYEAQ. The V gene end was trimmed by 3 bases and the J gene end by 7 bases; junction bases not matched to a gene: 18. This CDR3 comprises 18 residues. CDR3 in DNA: TGTGCCAGCAGCTTCGCCCCAGGGCTAGCGGGAAATCGAGGGACCCAGTACTTC. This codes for CASSFAPGLAGNRGTQYF. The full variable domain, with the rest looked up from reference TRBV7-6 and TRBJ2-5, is GAGVSQSPRYKVTKRGQDVALRCDPISGHVSLYWYRQALGQGPEFLTYFNYEAQQDKSGLPNDRFSAERPEGSISTLTIQRTEQRDSAMYRCASSFAPGLAGNRGTQYFGPGTRLLVL.

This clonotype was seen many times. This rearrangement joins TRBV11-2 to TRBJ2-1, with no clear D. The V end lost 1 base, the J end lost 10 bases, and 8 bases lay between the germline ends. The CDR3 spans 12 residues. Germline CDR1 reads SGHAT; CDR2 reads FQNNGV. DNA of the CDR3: TGTGCCAGCAGCTTAGCAGTACTGGAGCAGTTCTTC. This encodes CASSLAVLEQFF.

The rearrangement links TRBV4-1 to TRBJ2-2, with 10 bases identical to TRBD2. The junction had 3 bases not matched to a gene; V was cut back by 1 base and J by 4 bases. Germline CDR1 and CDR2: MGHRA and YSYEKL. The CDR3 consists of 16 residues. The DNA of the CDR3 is TGCGCCAGCAGCCAAGTAGCGGGAGGCTTCACCGGGGAGCTGTTTTTT. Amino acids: CASSQVAGGFTGELFF.

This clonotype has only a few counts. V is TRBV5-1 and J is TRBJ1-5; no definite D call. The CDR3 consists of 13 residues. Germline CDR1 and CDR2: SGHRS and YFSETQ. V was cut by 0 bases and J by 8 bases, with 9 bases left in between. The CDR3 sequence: CASSLAGSEPQHF. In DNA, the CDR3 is TGCGCCAGCAGCTTGGCAGGTTCGGAGCCCCAGCATTTT.

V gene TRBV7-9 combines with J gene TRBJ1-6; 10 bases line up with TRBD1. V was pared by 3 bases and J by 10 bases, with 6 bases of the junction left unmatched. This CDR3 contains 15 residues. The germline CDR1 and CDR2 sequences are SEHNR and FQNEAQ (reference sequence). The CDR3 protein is CASSFDRGRLSPLHF. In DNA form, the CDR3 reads TGTGCCAGCAGCTTTGACAGGGGGCGCTTATCACCCCTCCACTTT. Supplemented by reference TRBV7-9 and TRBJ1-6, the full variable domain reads DTGVSQNPRHKITKRGQNVTFRCDPISEHNRLYWYRQTLGQGPEFLTYFQNEAQLEKSRLLSDRFSAERPKGSFSTLEIQRTEQGDSAMYLCASSFDRGRLSPLHFGNGTRLTVT.

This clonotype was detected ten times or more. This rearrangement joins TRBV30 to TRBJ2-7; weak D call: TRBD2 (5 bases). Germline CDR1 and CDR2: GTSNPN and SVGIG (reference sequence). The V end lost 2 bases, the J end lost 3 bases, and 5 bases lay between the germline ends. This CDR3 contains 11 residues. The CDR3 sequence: CAWSSGYEQYF. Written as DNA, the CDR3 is TGTGCCTGGAGTAGCGGCTACGAGCAGTACTTC.

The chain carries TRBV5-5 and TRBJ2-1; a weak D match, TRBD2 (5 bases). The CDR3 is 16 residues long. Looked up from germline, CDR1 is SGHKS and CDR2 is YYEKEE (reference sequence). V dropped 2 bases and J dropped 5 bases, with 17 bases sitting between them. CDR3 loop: CASSLSPGNLNNEQFF. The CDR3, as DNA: TGTGCCAGCAGCTTAAGTCCCGGGAACCTAAACAATGAGCAGTTCTTC.

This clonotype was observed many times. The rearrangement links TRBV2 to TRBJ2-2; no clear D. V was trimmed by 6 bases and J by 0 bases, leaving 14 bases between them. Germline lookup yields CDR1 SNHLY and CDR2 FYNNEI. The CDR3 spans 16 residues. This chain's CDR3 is CASRLTRFANTGELFF. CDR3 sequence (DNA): TGTGCCAGCAGGTTAACGAGGTTCGCGAACACCGGGGAGCTGTTTTTT.

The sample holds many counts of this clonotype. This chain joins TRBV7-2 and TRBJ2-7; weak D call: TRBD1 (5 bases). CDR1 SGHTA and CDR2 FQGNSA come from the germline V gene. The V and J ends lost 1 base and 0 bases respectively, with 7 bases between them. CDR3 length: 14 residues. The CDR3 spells CASSLDQGSYEQYF. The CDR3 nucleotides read TGTGCCAGCAGCTTAGATCAGGGCTCCTACGAGCAGTACTTC. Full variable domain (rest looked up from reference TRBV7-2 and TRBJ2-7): GAGVSQSPSNKVTEKGKDVELRCDPISGHTALYWYRQSLGQGLEFLIYFQGNSAPDKSGLPSDRFSAERTGGSVSTLTIQRTQQEDSAVYLCASSLDQGSYEQYFGPGTRLTVT.

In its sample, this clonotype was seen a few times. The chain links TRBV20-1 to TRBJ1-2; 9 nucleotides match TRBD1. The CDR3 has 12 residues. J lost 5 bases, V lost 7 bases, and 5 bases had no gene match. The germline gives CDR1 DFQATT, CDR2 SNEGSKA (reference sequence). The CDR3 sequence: CSGGQGIYGYTF. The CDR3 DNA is TGCAGTGGAGGACAGGGGATTTATGGCTACACCTTC.

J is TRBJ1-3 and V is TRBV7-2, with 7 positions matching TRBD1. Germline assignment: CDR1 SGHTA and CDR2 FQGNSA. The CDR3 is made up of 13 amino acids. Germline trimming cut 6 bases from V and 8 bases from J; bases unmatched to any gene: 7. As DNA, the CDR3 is TGTGCCAGCAGACCGACAGGGCAAGACACCATATATTTT. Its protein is CASRPTGQDTIYF.

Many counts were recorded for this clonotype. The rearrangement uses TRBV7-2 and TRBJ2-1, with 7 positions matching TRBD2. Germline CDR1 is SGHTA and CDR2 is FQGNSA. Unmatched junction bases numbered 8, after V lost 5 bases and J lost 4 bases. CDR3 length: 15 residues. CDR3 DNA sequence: TGTGCCAGCAGCCCCCGGACTAGTCCTTACAATGAGCAGTTCTTC. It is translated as CASSPRTSPYNEQFF. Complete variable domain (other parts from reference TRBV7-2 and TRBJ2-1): GAGVSQSPSNKVTEKGKDVELRCDPISGHTALYWYRQSLGQGLEFLIYFQGNSAPDKSGLPSDRFSAERTGGSVSTLTIQRTQQEDSAVYLCASSPRTSPYNEQFFGPGTRLTVL.

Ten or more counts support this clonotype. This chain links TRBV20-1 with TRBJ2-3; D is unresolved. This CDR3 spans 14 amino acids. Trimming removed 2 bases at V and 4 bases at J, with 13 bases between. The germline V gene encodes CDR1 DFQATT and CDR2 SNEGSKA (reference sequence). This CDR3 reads CSARPLGAPDTQYF. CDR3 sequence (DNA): TGCAGTGCTAGACCCTTAGGCGCACCAGATACGCAGTATTTT.

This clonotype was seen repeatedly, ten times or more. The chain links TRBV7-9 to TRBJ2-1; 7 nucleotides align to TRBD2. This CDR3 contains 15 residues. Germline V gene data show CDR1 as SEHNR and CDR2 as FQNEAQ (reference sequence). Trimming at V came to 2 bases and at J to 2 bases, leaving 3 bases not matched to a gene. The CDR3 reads CASSLMGLPYNEQFF. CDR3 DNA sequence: TGTGCCAGCAGCTTAATGGGACTACCCTACAATGAGCAGTTCTTC.

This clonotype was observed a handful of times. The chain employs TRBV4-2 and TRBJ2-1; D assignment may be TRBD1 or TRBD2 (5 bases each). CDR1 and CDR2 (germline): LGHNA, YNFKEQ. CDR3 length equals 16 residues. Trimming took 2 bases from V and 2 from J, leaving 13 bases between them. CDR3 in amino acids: CASSQTGLFTYNEQFF. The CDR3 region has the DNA TGTGCCAGCAGCCAAACAGGACTCTTCACCTACAATGAGCAGTTCTTC.

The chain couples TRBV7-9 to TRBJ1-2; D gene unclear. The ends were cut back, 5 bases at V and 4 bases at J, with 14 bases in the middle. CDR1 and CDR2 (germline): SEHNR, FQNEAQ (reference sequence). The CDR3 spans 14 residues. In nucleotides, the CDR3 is TGTGCCAGCAGCCCTGGTGCGGGTCCCTATGGCTACACCTTC. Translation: CASSPGAGPYGYTF. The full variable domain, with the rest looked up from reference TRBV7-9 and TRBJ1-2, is DTGVSQNPRHKITKRGQNVTFRCDPISEHNRLYWYRQTLGQGPEFLTYFQNEAQLEKSRLLSDRFSAERPKGSFSTLEIQRTEQGDSAMYLCASSPGAGPYGYTFGSGTRLTVV.